This TCR beta chain was identified during a study of T cells in Graves' hyperthyroidism and ophthalmopathy. Study-wide results and caveats: For ophthalmopathy, model prediction preceded onset by a median 6.5 months. Blood shared most expanded thyroid clonotypes above 0.001.

Pregnant or lactating patients were excluded, as were those with uncontrolled infection or other autoimmune disease. The source material, RNA transcripts, was used to amplify TCR beta CDR3 regions. The study used the HTBI primer set for a first-round RT-PCR of the TCR CDR3. MiXCR, applied by TCRdb to the multiplex PCR reads, yields one record per CDR3 protein. The sample has about 270,000 distinct CDR3 sequences, around 15% seen once. On this clonotype itself: The antigen remains undetermined.

CDR3 length: 14 residues. Trimming shortened V by 0 bases and J by 4 bases, and 9 bases separated the two germline ends. Germline V CDR1 and CDR2: SGDLS, YYNGEE. The sample was blood. The V and J genes are TRBV9 and TRBJ2-3, with D tentatively TRBD2 (6 bases). This receptor was obtained from a woman aged 50 to 60 with Graves' hyperthyroidism that later progressed to Graves' ophthalmopathy. The CDR3 DNA is TGTGCCAGCAGCGTAGTTAGCGGTGCAGATACGCAGTATTTT. Translated, it gives CASSVVSGADTQYF. Full variable domain (remainder filled in from reference TRBV9 and TRBJ2-3): DSGVTQTPKHLITATGQRVTLRCSPRSGDLSVYWYQQSLDQGLQFLIQYYNGEERAKGNILERFSAQQFPDLHSELNLSSLELGDSALYFCASSVVSGADTQYFGPGTRLTVL.